Each of the 25 T cell receptor beta chains below was sequenced from the same sample in a study of T cell responses to AZD1222 COVID-19 vaccine. The data were produced by immunoSEQ multiplex PCR, yet TCRdb's version contains in-frame clones alone and is incomplete. The sample gives 140,000 or so clones, around 90% of which show up once; approximately 5.6% is in the top ten. The input for sequencing was peripheral blood, taken 28 days after the second dose of the MenACWY control vaccine. These TCRs come from an adult who received the MenACWY meningococcal vaccine as a control.

This chain links TRBV4-3 with TRBJ2-7, with 9 bases identical to TRBD1. With V trimmed by 2 bases and J by 4 bases, 12 bases remained unmatched. This CDR3 is built from 17 residues. CDR1 is LGHNA and CDR2 is YSLEER in the germline V gene. The CDR3 is CASSQFLLGTGPYEQYF. DNA of the CDR3: TGCGCCAGCAGCCAATTTCTTCTAGGGACAGGGCCATACGAGCAGTACTTC.

The chain recombines TRBV6-2 or TRBV6-3 with TRBJ1-1; a possible D gene is TRBD1 (5 bases). This CDR3 comprises 16 residues. Germline CDR1 MNHEY, CDR2 SVGEGT. The ends were cut back, 6 bases at V and 0 bases at J, with 17 bases in the middle. The DNA for the CDR3 is TGTGCCAGCAGCAAAGTGGCAGGGTTCATGAACACTGAAGCTTTCTTT. It is translated as CASSKVAGFMNTEAFF.

V gene TRBV7-2 combines with J gene TRBJ2-1; TRBD1 matches 11 bases. Trimming cost V 5 bases and J 8 bases; bases outside gene matches: 11. Germline CDR1 is SGHTA and CDR2 is FQGNSA. This CDR3 is 16 amino acids long. CDR3 in amino acids: CASSDPDRGRYDEQFF. CDR3 sequence (DNA): TGTGCCAGCAGCGATCCGGACAGGGGGCGATATGATGAGCAGTTCTTC.

The rearrangement uses TRBV4-1 and TRBJ1-3; D ambiguous. Looked up from germline, CDR1 is MGHRA and CDR2 is YSYEKL. The CDR3 runs 16 residues. Trimming shortened V by 3 bases and J by 8 bases, and 20 bases separated the two germline ends. The CDR3 is CASSHIGRRRSDTIYF. In DNA, the CDR3 is TGCGCCAGCAGCCATATCGGACGGCGTCGGTCGGACACCATATATTTT.

The gene calls are TRBV10-3 and TRBJ1-5; D is uncertain. V was clipped by 6 bases and J by 5 bases, with 17 bases between them. CDR3 size: 15 residues. The germline V gene has CDR1 ENHRY and CDR2 SYGVKD. The CDR3 nucleotides read TGTGCCATCAGAAAGACCGACACATCTGATCAGCCCCAGCATTTT. Residues: CAIRKTDTSDQPQHF.

CDR3 coding DNA: TGTGCCAGCAGTCGGGGGACAGTTAGCAATCAGCCCCAGCATTTT. This translates into CASSRGTVSNQPQHF. The chain recombines TRBV28 with TRBJ1-5, with 7 positions matching TRBD1. V lost 5 bases and J lost 0; bases outside the gene matches: 4. CDR1 and CDR2 from the germline V gene are MDHEN and SYDVKM. The CDR3 runs to 15 residues.

The V call is TRBV4-3, the J call TRBJ2-5, with TRBD2 identical over 7 bases. The CDR3 runs 17 residues. The V gene's germline CDR1 is LGHNA and CDR2 YSLEER. The ends lost 0 bases at V and 5 bases at J; junction bases unmatched: 12. CDR3 residues: CASSQDGRGSGVETQYF. DNA of the CDR3: TGCGCCAGCAGCCAAGATGGTAGAGGGAGCGGGGTCGAGACCCAGTACTTC.

Only one count was recorded for this clone. Other DNA sequences within the sample encode an identical CDR3. The rearrangement links TRBV9 to TRBJ2-5; tentatively, D is TRBD1 or TRBD2 (5 bases each). Germline V lookup: CDR1 SGDLS, CDR2 YYNGEE. V gave up 2 bases and J gave up 5 bases, with 10 bases separating them. CDR3 length: 13 residues. The CDR3 reads CASSVRGRETQYF. The CDR3 coding sequence is TGTGCCAGCAGCGTGAGGGGAAGGGAGACCCAGTACTTC.

The chain recombines TRBV4-1 with TRBJ1-1; 7 nucleotides align to TRBD1. Germline V lookup: CDR1 MGHRA, CDR2 YSYEKL. Unmatched junction bases numbered 13, after V lost 1 base and J lost 5 bases. The CDR3 has 17 amino acids. DNA for the CDR3: TGCGCCAGCAGCCAAGCCACGACAGGGCCGCCGTGGACTGAAGCTTTCTTT. Its protein product is CASSQATTGPPWTEAFF.

The chain recombines TRBV19 with TRBJ2-7; maybe TRBD1 (5 bases). The CDR3 runs 15 residues. Germline V gives CDR1 LNHDA, CDR2 SQIVND (reference sequence). Trimming shortened V by 5 bases and J by 0 bases, and 14 bases separated the two germline ends. CDR3: CASSGSGFSSYEQYF. The CDR3 DNA reads as TGTGCCAGTAGTGGATCAGGGTTTAGCTCCTACGAGCAGTACTTC.

The CDR3 sequence is CASILQSPRNSPLHF. The CDR3, as DNA: TGTGCCAGCATTCTCCAGTCTCCGCGGAATTCACCCCTCCACTTT. This chain joins TRBV28 and TRBJ1-6; D is ambiguous. The CDR3 is 15 residues long. The germline CDR1 and CDR2 sequences are MDHEN and SYDVKM. V lost 7 bases to trimming and J lost 7 bases, with 17 bases between them.

V gene TRBV19 combines with J gene TRBJ2-4; no clear D. The CDR3 covers 13 residues. Trimming cost V 3 bases and J 4 bases, with 7 bases left between them. Germline-derived CDR1 and CDR2 are LNHDA and SQIVND (reference sequence). CDR3 loop: CASSILGKNIQYF. The CDR3 DNA is TGTGCCAGTAGTATTTTAGGGAAAAACATTCAGTACTTC.

The rearrangement joins TRBV18 to TRBJ1-5, with 7 bases aligning to TRBD1. J gave up 5 bases and V 3 bases, and 10 bases lay outside the gene matches. The CDR3 covers 16 residues. Germline V gene data show CDR1 as KGHSH and CDR2 as LQKENI. CDR3 amino acids: CASSPGAGGWYQPQHF. In nucleotides, the CDR3 is TGTGCCAGCTCACCCGGGGCAGGGGGTTGGTATCAGCCCCAGCATTTT.

The CDR3 DNA follows: TGTGCCAGCAGTGGGACTAGCGGGATGGAGGAGCAGTTCTTC. Translated: CASSGTSGMEEQFF. The J gene is TRBJ2-1, the V gene TRBV28, with TRBD2 matching 13 bases. The CDR3 has 14 residues. The germline V gene encodes CDR1 MDHEN and CDR2 SYDVKM. With V trimmed by 5 bases and J by 10 bases, 5 bases remained unmatched.

This clone has just one count. This chain uses TRBV20-1 with TRBJ1-1, with D unresolved. Trimming took 0 bases from V and 6 from J, leaving 5 bases between them. Germline assignment: CDR1 DFQATT and CDR2 SNEGSKA (reference sequence). The CDR3 extends over 11 amino acids. The CDR3 reads CSAREWPEAFF. As DNA, the CDR3 is TGCAGTGCTAGAGAATGGCCTGAAGCTTTCTTT.

J is TRBJ2-7 and V is TRBV11-3; 7 bases agree with TRBD1. In germline, CDR1 is SGHNT, CDR2 YENEEA. The length of the CDR3 is 15 residues. Trimming took 6 bases from V and 4 from J; bases not matched to a gene: 12. CDR3 sequence reads: CASSPTGSIGYEQYF. In DNA form, the CDR3 reads TGTGCCAGCAGTCCGACAGGGTCTATTGGTTACGAGCAGTACTTC.

The V call is TRBV2, the J call TRBJ1-1; possibly TRBD1 for D (5 bases). V lost 2 bases, J lost 2 bases, and 12 bases lay in between. The CDR3 spans 15 residues. Germline CDR1 and CDR2: SNHLY and FYNNEI. Here the CDR3 DNA reads TGTGCCAGCAGTGAATTCTCACAGGAAAACACTGAAGCTTTCTTT. Translation: CASSEFSQENTEAFF.

This rearrangement joins TRBV5-1 to TRBJ1-1, with 9 nucleotides matching TRBD1. The CDR3 length is 14 residues. The junction had 6 bases not matched to a gene; V was cut back by 5 bases and J by 4 bases. Germline values: CDR1 SGHRS, CDR2 YFSETQ. The CDR3, as DNA: TGCGCCAGCAGAGTAACAGGGGGCGGCACTGAAGCTTTCTTT. Its translation is CASRVTGGGTEAFF.

V is TRBV27 and J is TRBJ1-1; TRBD1 might be the D (5 bases). The CDR3 spans 13 residues. Germline assignment: CDR1 MNHEY and CDR2 SMNVEV (reference sequence). V dropped 7 bases and J dropped 4 bases, with 13 bases sitting between them. The CDR3, as DNA: TGTGCCAGCAAACTCCAGGGTGCCACTGAAGCTTTCTTT. Protein sequence: CASKLQGATEAFF.

The rearrangement uses TRBV5-1 and TRBJ2-7, with 7 bases matching TRBD2. The CDR3 sequence is 15 residues long. Germline V gene sequence: CDR1 SGHRS, CDR2 YFSETQ. V lost 0 bases, J lost 2 bases, and 5 bases stayed unmatched. The CDR3 sequence: CASSLGPGGTYEQYF. In nucleotides, the CDR3 is TGCGCCAGCAGCTTGGGGCCGGGAGGAACCTACGAGCAGTACTTC.

This chain uses TRBV7-8 with TRBJ1-6; D gene unclear. Germline CDR1 SGHVS, CDR2 FQNEAQ. This CDR3 contains 18 residues. Trimming pared 5 bases from V and 0 bases from J, leaving 17 bases between. CDR3 sequence reads: CASSQASPYSSYNSPLHF. CDR3 sequence (DNA): TGTGCCAGCAGCCAAGCGAGTCCCTATAGCTCCTATAATTCACCCCTCCACTTT.

This chain connects TRBV4-1 to TRBJ1-1; tentative D call: TRBD1 (5 bases). V was trimmed by 6 bases and J by 1 base, leaving 12 bases between them. Germline values: CDR1 MGHRA, CDR2 YSYEKL. This CDR3 spans 14 amino acids. The CDR3 DNA is TGCGCCAGCAGTCGGGACGGATGGAACACTGAAGCTTTCTTT. Encoded protein: CASSRDGWNTEAFF.

The J gene is TRBJ2-3, the V gene TRBV29-1; D remains ambiguous. This CDR3 region has 14 residues. Between the trimmed V and J ends, which lost 0 bases and 5 bases, there was a span of 12 bases. Germline V lookup: CDR1 SQVTM, CDR2 ANQGSEA. CDR3 sequence (DNA): TGCAGCGTTGAAGATGAGCAGCCGGGAGATACGCAGTATTTT. It yields the protein CSVEDEQPGDTQYF.

The count of this clone is one. The genes are TRBV7-3 and TRBJ2-1; 9 positions match TRBD2. The ends lost 5 bases at V and 6 bases at J; junction bases unmatched: 8. Germline-derived CDR1 and CDR2 are SGHTA and FQGTGA. The CDR3 extends over 15 amino acids. In DNA, the CDR3 is TGTGCCAGCAGCCAAACTGCGGGAGGGCTCAATGAGCAGTTCTTC. This encodes CASSQTAGGLNEQFF.

V gene TRBV5-1 combines with J gene TRBJ1-1; the match to TRBD1 covers 7 bases. Germline values: CDR1 SGHRS, CDR2 YFSETQ. The length of the CDR3 is 15 residues. Trimming took 4 bases from V and 3 from J; bases not matched to a gene: 9. CDR3 in DNA: TGCGCCAGCAGCCATGACAGGGCAGGATACACTGAAGCTTTCTTT. Translation gives CASSHDRAGYTEAFF. Using reference TRBV5-1 and TRBJ1-1 for the parts outside the CDR3, the full variable domain is KAGVTQTPRYLIKTRGQQVTLSCSPISGHRSVSWYQQTPGQGLQFLFEYFSETQRNKGNFPGRFSGRQFSNSRSEMNVSTLELGDSALYLCASSHDRAGYTEAFFGQGTRLTVV.